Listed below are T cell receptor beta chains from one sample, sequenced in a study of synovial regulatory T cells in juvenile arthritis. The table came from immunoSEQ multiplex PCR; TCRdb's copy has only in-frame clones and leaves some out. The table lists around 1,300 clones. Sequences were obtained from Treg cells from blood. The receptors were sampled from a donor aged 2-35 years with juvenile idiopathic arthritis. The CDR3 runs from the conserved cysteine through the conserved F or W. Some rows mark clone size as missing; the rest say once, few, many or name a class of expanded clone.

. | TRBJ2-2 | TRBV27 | CASSLSRGRELFF
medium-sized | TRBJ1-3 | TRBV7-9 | CASSLEGRSRGNTIYF
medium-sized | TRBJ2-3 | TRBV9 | CASSVTDRGGTDTQYF
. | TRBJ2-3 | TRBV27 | CASHYAGQGSYNTQYF
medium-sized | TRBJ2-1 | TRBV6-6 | CASDRGRRYNEQFF
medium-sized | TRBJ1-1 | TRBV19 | CASSVGARGTEAFF
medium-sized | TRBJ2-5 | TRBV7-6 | CASSLEARETQYF
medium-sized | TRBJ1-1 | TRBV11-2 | CASSLVRQAFF
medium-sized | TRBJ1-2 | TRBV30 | CAWSGSLTGGGYTF
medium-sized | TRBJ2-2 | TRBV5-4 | CASSLYKDTGELFF
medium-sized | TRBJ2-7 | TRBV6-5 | CASSSLIRFGDEQYF
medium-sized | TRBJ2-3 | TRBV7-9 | CASSLERSGTQYF
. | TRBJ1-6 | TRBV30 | CAWSSVGGRNNSPLHF
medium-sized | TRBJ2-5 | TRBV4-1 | CASSRRAGIQETQYF
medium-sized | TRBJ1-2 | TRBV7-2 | CASSFFGQGGGGYTF
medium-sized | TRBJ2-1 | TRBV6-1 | CASSDGLDYNEQFF
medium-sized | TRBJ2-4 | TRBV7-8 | CASSFAGGLAKNIQYF
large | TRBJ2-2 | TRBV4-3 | CASSQLPGQGSGELFF
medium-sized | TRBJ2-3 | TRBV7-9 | CASSGRLARLTDTQYF
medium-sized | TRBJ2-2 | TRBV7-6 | CASSLPATGGELFF
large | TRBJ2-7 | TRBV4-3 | CASSQDPGTGGYEQYF
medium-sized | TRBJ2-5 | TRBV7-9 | CASEPGLAGGQETQYF
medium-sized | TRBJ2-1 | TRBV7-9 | CASSSRWGDSYNEQFF
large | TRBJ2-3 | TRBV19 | CASSSSYTQYF
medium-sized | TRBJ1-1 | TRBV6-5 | CASSLDGGDTEAFF
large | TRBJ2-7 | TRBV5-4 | CASTTDQSSYEQYF
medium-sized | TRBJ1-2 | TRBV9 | CASSLQGGRYGYTF
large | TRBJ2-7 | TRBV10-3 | CAGSGGRGLNEQYF